This TCR beta chain is drawn from a study of beta chain features in type 1 diabetes. This clone was seen only a few times. As yet, its antigen is unknown. General study points: A moderate, significant TCRB CDR3 shortening appeared in type 1 diabetes across four CD4+ subsets.

Isolated RNA was reverse transcribed in full, so expressed TCRB transcripts were sequenced. The assay was immunoSEQ multiplex PCR, and TCRdb's table has in-frame clones only and misses some. Here the sample spans fewer than 350,000 clones, approximately 16% being singletons. This CDR3 region has 16 residues. The specimen sequenced was naive CD4+ T cells from blood. This sequence originates from a young man with type 1 diabetes. The rearrangement uses TRBV21-1 and TRBJ2-7; the table's D call, TRBD2, was not checked against the DNA. TRBV21-1 is a pseudogene segment. The CDR3: CASSKDASEVPYEQYF. CDR3 sequence (DNA): TGTGCCAGCAGCAAAGATGCTAGCGAGGTACCCTACGAGCAGTACTTC.